Listed below are T cell receptor beta chains from one sample, sequenced in a study of T cell responses to AZD1222 COVID-19 vaccine. Profiled with immunoSEQ multiplex PCR; TCRdb holds only in-frame clones, not every one. The table lists about 150,000 clones, more than 85% of them singletons. The sequencing here drew on peripheral blood, taken on day 0 of AZD1222 vaccination. The receptors shown here come from an adult in good health. CDR3s include the opening cysteine and the closing phenylalanine or tryptophan. The order of the fields is J gene, clone size, D gene, V gene, CDR3 protein, CDR3 DNA. D genes are given only for firm matches. The listing skips clone size in some rows; elsewhere it reads once, few, many or a size class.

J: TRBJ2-7; size: .; D: .; V: TRBV4-1; CDR3: CASSQGGGGRYEQYF; DNA: TGCGCCAGCAGCCAAGGGGGCGGTGGAAGGTACGAGCAGTACTTC
J: TRBJ2-1; size: .; D: TRBD2; V: TRBV5-6; CDR3: CASSLVLAGDLSYNEQFF; DNA: TGTGCCAGCAGCTTGGTTCTAGCGGGAGATCTATCCTACAATGAGCAGTTCTTC
J: TRBJ2-3; size: .; D: TRBD2; V: TRBV10-3; CDR3: CAISDTTGTSGSTLTDTQYF; DNA: TGTGCCATCAGTGATACCACCGGGACTAGCGGGAGTACGCTCACAGATACGCAGTATTTT
J: TRBJ2-1; size: .; D: TRBD1; V: TRBV24-1; CDR3: CATSDPGTGIYNEQFF; DNA: TGTGCCACCAGTGACCCAGGGACAGGTATCTACAATGAGCAGTTCTTC
J: TRBJ1-2; size: .; D: .; V: TRBV19; CDR3: CASSKYREGNYGYTF; DNA: TGTGCCAGTAGTAAATACAGGGAAGGAAACTATGGCTACACCTTC
J: TRBJ2-1; size: once; D: .; V: TRBV19; CDR3: CASSEDNSYNEQFF; DNA: TGTGCCAGTAGTGAGGACAACTCCTACAATGAGCAGTTCTTC
J: TRBJ1-2; size: .; D: .; V: TRBV6-5; CDR3: CASSYSGTYGYTF; DNA: TGTGCCAGCAGTTACTCGGGGACCTATGGCTACACCTTC
J: TRBJ1-2; size: once; D: TRBD1; V: TRBV6-5; CDR3: CASSYSGDSNYGYTF; DNA: TGTGCCAGCAGTTACTCGGGGGACAGCAACTATGGCTACACCTTC
J: TRBJ1-1; size: .; D: .; V: TRBV30; CDR3: CAWVLDNMNTEAFF; DNA: TGTGCCTGGGTACTGGACAACATGAACACTGAAGCTTTCTTT
J: TRBJ2-1; size: .; D: .; V: TRBV5-1; CDR3: CASSLQAGDNEQFF; DNA: TGCGCCAGCAGCTTGCAGGCAGGAGACAATGAGCAGTTCTTC
J: TRBJ1-5; size: once; D: TRBD1; V: TRBV24-1; CDR3: CATSDTGTEQPQHF; DNA: TGTGCCACCAGTGACACCGGGACAGAGCAGCCCCAGCATTTT
J: TRBJ2-7; size: .; D: .; V: TRBV6-2/TRBV6-3; CDR3: CASSSTPGGEQYF; DNA: TGTGCCAGCAGTTCCACCCCCGGGGGCGAGCAGTACTTC
J: TRBJ2-1; size: .; D: .; V: TRBV3-1/TRBV3-2; CDR3: CASSQVRAGNEQFF; DNA: TGTGCCAGCAGCCAAGTACGGGCTGGCAATGAGCAGTTCTTC
J: TRBJ2-5; size: .; D: TRBD1; V: TRBV19; CDR3: CASGPGTGQETQYF; DNA: TGTGCCAGCGGCCCTGGGACAGGGCAAGAGACCCAGTACTTC
J: TRBJ2-7; size: .; D: .; V: TRBV12-3/TRBV12-4; CDR3: CASSFWGSEQYF; DNA: TGTGCCAGCAGTTTTTGGGGTAGCGAGCAGTACTTC
J: TRBJ1-1; size: .; D: .; V: TRBV19; CDR3: CASSITESNTEAFF; DNA: TGTGCCAGTAGTATCACGGAGTCGAACACTGAAGCTTTCTTT
J: TRBJ2-1; size: .; D: .; V: TRBV19; CDR3: CASRVFDGSHNEQFF; DNA: TGTGCCAGTAGGGTGTTCGACGGGAGCCACAATGAGCAGTTCTTC
J: TRBJ2-7; size: .; D: .; V: TRBV3-1/TRBV3-2; CDR3: CASSQSLGHYEQYF; DNA: TGTGCCAGCAGCCAATCACTCGGGCACTACGAGCAGTACTTC
J: TRBJ2-6; size: .; D: .; V: TRBV24-1; CDR3: CATRPGSSGANVLTF; DNA: TGTGCCACCAGGCCAGGTAGCTCTGGGGCCAACGTCCTGACTTTC
J: TRBJ1-4; size: .; D: .; V: TRBV19; CDR3: CASSIVGQLFF; DNA: TGTGCCAGTAGTATAGTTGGACAACTGTTTTTT
J: TRBJ2-5; size: once; D: .; V: TRBV11-2; CDR3: CASSFRGGLIQETQYF; DNA: TGTGCCAGCAGCTTTCGTGGGGGGCTGATCCAAGAGACCCAGTACTTC
J: TRBJ2-5; size: .; D: .; V: TRBV6-5; CDR3: CASSDDRRGETQYF; DNA: TGTGCCAGCAGCGACGACAGGCGGGGAGAGACCCAGTACTTC
J: TRBJ1-5; size: .; D: .; V: TRBV18; CDR3: CASSKKPHFDRNNQPQHF; DNA: TGTGCCAGCTCTAAAAAACCCCATTTTGACCGCAACAATCAGCCCCAGCATTTT
J: TRBJ1-2; size: once; D: .; V: TRBV24-1; CDR3: CATSDLDGNYGYTF; DNA: TGTGCCACCAGTGACCTGGACGGGAACTATGGCTACACCTTC
J: TRBJ2-5; size: .; D: TRBD2; V: TRBV5-1; CDR3: CASSPGLAGVETQYF; DNA: TGCGCCAGCAGCCCGGGACTAGCGGGAGTGGAGACCCAGTACTTC
J: TRBJ1-2; size: .; D: .; V: TRBV6-1; CDR3: CASSESAGYTF; DNA: TGTGCCAGCAGTGAATCAGCTGGCTACACCTTC
J: TRBJ2-6; size: .; D: .; V: TRBV27; CDR3: CASRDNSGANVLTF; DNA: TGTGCCAGCAGAGACAACTCTGGGGCCAACGTCCTGACTTTC
J: TRBJ2-7; size: .; D: TRBD2; V: TRBV11-2; CDR3: CASSLVRGGRGDYEQYF; DNA: TGTGCCAGCAGCTTAGTCCGAGGCGGGCGGGGGGACTACGAGCAGTACTTC
J: TRBJ2-7; size: .; D: TRBD1; V: TRBV6-5; CDR3: CATRTGAYEQYF; DNA: TGTGCCACCAGGACAGGGGCCTACGAGCAGTACTTC
J: TRBJ2-2; size: .; D: .; V: TRBV5-1; CDR3: CASSSHIDTGELFF; DNA: TGCGCCAGCAGCTCACATATAGACACCGGGGAGCTGTTTTTT
J: TRBJ1-5; size: .; D: .; V: TRBV11-2; CDR3: CASSLWLNQPQHF; DNA: TGTGCCAGCAGCTTATGGCTTAATCAGCCCCAGCATTTT
J: TRBJ2-6; size: .; D: .; V: TRBV11-2; CDR3: CASSLRLTLPSGANVLTF; DNA: TGTGCCAGCAGCCTACGGCTCACGCTCCCCTCTGGGGCCAACGTCCTGACTTTC
J: TRBJ1-3; size: .; D: TRBD1; V: TRBV3-1/TRBV3-2; CDR3: CASSYRDRGNTIYF; DNA: TGTGCCAGCAGCTACCGGGACAGAGGAAACACCATATATTTT
J: TRBJ1-4; size: .; D: TRBD1; V: TRBV4-1; CDR3: CASSQPTGVNEKLFF; DNA: TGCGCCAGCAGCCAACCGACAGGGGTTAATGAAAAACTGTTTTTT
J: TRBJ1-5; size: .; D: .; V: TRBV6-1; CDR3: CASSEVGNLYQPQHF; DNA: TGTGCCAGCAGTGAAGTAGGGAACCTATATCAGCCCCAGCATTTT
J: TRBJ2-7; size: .; D: TRBD2; V: TRBV6-1; CDR3: CASSEALQREGYEQYF; DNA: TGTGCCAGCAGTGAAGCGCTTCAGCGGGAGGGTTACGAGCAGTACTTC
J: TRBJ1-1; size: once; D: .; V: TRBV21-1; CDR3: CASSKARPGAPMNTEAFF; DNA: TGTGCCAGCAGCAAAGCGCGTCCAGGGGCGCCGATGAACACTGAAGCTTTCTTT
J: TRBJ1-2; size: .; D: .; V: TRBV11-2; CDR3: CASSGGGYGYTF; DNA: TGTGCCAGCAGCGGCGGGGGCTATGGCTACACCTTC
J: TRBJ2-1; size: .; D: TRBD2; V: TRBV9; CDR3: CASSPLGGSSYNEQFF; DNA: TGTGCCAGCAGCCCCCTCGGCGGGAGTTCATACAATGAGCAGTTCTTC
J: TRBJ1-5; size: .; D: .; V: TRBV19; CDR3: CASSNQGNQPQHF; DNA: TGTGCCAGTAGTAACCAGGGAAATCAGCCCCAGCATTTT
J: TRBJ2-5; size: .; D: .; V: TRBV6-1; CDR3: CASSAPQGKGYGETQYF; DNA: TGTGCCAGCAGTGCGCCTCAGGGGAAGGGATACGGGGAGACCCAGTACTTC
J: TRBJ1-1; size: .; D: .; V: TRBV7-9; CDR3: CASSHGRAEAFF; DNA: TGTGCCAGCAGCCATGGGAGGGCTGAAGCTTTCTTT
J: TRBJ1-2; size: .; D: .; V: TRBV19; CDR3: CASSIARGYGYTF; DNA: TGTGCCAGTAGTATAGCCAGGGGCTATGGCTACACCTTC
J: TRBJ1-1; size: once; D: .; V: TRBV24-1; CDR3: CATSDSGTTEAFF; DNA: TGTGCCACCAGTGACTCAGGGACTACTGAAGCTTTCTTT
J: TRBJ1-1; size: .; D: .; V: TRBV6-1; CDR3: CASSEYGVQNTEAFF; DNA: TGTGCCAGCAGTGAGTATGGGGTCCAGAATACTGAAGCTTTCTTT
J: TRBJ2-3; size: .; D: TRBD2; V: TRBV2; CDR3: CASQREQGDTQYF; DNA: TGTGCCAGCCAGCGGGAGCAGGGAGATACGCAGTATTTT
J: TRBJ2-2; size: .; D: TRBD1; V: TRBV3-1/TRBV3-2; CDR3: CASSQRDRVTGELFF; DNA: TGTGCCAGCAGCCAGCGGGACAGGGTCACCGGGGAGCTGTTTTTT
J: TRBJ2-5; size: .; D: TRBD2; V: TRBV18; CDR3: CASSPGGRGETQYF; DNA: TGTGCCAGCTCACCGGGGGGGAGAGGAGAGACCCAGTACTTC
J: TRBJ2-6; size: .; D: TRBD1; V: TRBV29-1; CDR3: CSVDFGDRGKTGANVLTF; DNA: TGCAGCGTTGATTTTGGGGACAGGGGGAAAACTGGGGCCAACGTCCTGACTTTC
J: TRBJ2-1; size: .; D: TRBD2; V: TRBV27; CDR3: CASNRGTSGSYNEQFF; DNA: TGTGCCAGCAATAGGGGGACTAGCGGCTCCTACAATGAGCAGTTCTTC
J: TRBJ2-3; size: .; D: TRBD1; V: TRBV4-1; CDR3: CASSHPYRGTGTDTQYF; DNA: TGCGCCAGCAGCCATCCCTACAGGGGTACGGGCACAGATACGCAGTATTTT
J: TRBJ1-5; size: .; D: .; V: TRBV11-2; CDR3: CASSLTPYNQPQHF; DNA: TGTGCCAGCAGCTTAACCCCGTACAATCAGCCCCAGCATTTT
J: TRBJ1-2; size: .; D: .; V: TRBV10-3; CDR3: CATTLGADTNYGYTF; DNA: TGTGCCACCACGCTGGGGGCAGATACTAACTATGGCTACACCTTC
J: TRBJ1-2; size: .; D: .; V: TRBV5-1; CDR3: CASRNSYGYTF; DNA: TGCGCCAGCCGTAACAGCTATGGCTACACCTTC
J: TRBJ1-4; size: .; D: .; V: TRBV3-1/TRBV3-2; CDR3: CASSQDLPGALEKLFF; DNA: TGTGCCAGCAGCCAAGATCTCCCGGGGGCATTGGAAAAACTGTTTTTT
J: TRBJ2-7; size: .; D: .; V: TRBV5-1; CDR3: CASSLGGTSGHPYEQYF; DNA: TGCGCCAGCAGCTTAGGTGGAACATCAGGGCATCCCTACGAGCAGTACTTC
J: TRBJ1-2; size: .; D: .; V: TRBV5-1; CDR3: CASSLVGSRGYTF; DNA: TGCGCCAGCAGCTTGGTAGGGTCCCGTGGCTACACCTTC
J: TRBJ2-7; size: .; D: .; V: TRBV5-1; CDR3: CASSLVGSAPSYEQYF; DNA: TGCGCCAGCAGCTTGGTGGGGTCGGCCCCGTCCTACGAGCAGTACTTC
J: TRBJ1-6; size: .; D: .; V: TRBV10-2; CDR3: CASRLRKYSSYNSPLHF; DNA: TGCGCCAGCAGACTCAGAAAATACAGCTCCTATAATTCACCCCTCCACTTT